A single sample gave rise to the 31 T cell receptor beta chains below, sequenced in a study of T cell responses to AZD1222 COVID-19 vaccine. Measured with immunoSEQ multiplex PCR; TCRdb has only the in-frame clones, and not every one. The sample carries under 100,000 clones, approximately 86% recorded once. The material was peripheral blood, obtained on day 0 of AZD1222 vaccination. These receptors were obtained from an adult in good health.

CDR3 coding DNA: TGCGCCAGCAGCTTTCCCCAAGAGACCCAGTACTTC. This translates into CASSFPQETQYF. The rearrangement joins TRBV5-1 to TRBJ2-5; no definite D call. CDR1 and CDR2 from the germline V gene are SGHRS and YFSETQ. This CDR3 contains 12 residues. Trimming cost V 2 bases and J 1 base, with 3 bases left between them. The full variable domain, rest sourced from reference TRBV5-1 and TRBJ2-5, is KAGVTQTPRYLIKTRGQQVTLSCSPISGHRSVSWYQQTPGQGLQFLFEYFSETQRNKGNFPGRFSGRQFSNSRSEMNVSTLELGDSALYLCASSFPQETQYFGPGTRLLVL.

The V gene is TRBV28, the J gene TRBJ1-1; the D gene is possibly TRBD1 (5 bases). V dropped 6 bases and J dropped 1 base, with 15 bases sitting between them. Germline values: CDR1 MDHEN, CDR2 SYDVKM. The CDR3 runs 15 residues. CDR3 nucleotides: TGTGCCAGCAGGATCAACTCAGGGAGGAACACTGAAGCTTTCTTT. This encodes CASRINSGRNTEAFF.

The V and J genes are TRBV19 and TRBJ2-3; a possible D gene is TRBD2 (6 bases). V was shortened by 6 bases and J by 2 bases, with 15 bases between the two germline ends. Germline V gene lookup returns CDR1 LNHDA and CDR2 SQIVND (reference sequence). CDR3 length: 15 residues. This CDR3 reads CASRGPGSPTDTQYF. In DNA, the CDR3 is TGTGCCAGTAGAGGGCCCGGGAGTCCCACAGATACGCAGTATTTT.

This clone was seen a single time. The V and J genes are TRBV28 and TRBJ2-1, with 11 nucleotides matching TRBD2. Germline V gene data show CDR1 as MDHEN and CDR2 as SYDVKM. The ends lost 5 bases at V and 6 bases at J; junction bases unmatched: 9. The CDR3 contains 16 residues. The CDR3 DNA sequence: TGTGCCAGCAGTCTCTACACTAGCGGGAGAGTCAATGAGCAGTTCTTC. Amino acids: CASSLYTSGRVNEQFF.

This chain connects TRBV9 to TRBJ1-4; D remains unclear. V lost 2 bases to trimming and J lost 0 bases, with 11 bases between them. The CDR3 spans 16 residues. The germline CDR1 and CDR2 sequences are SGDLS and YYNGEE. CDR3 coding DNA: TGTGCCAGCAGCGTGGGAGCGGGAGCAACTAATGAAAAACTGTTTTTT. It yields the protein CASSVGAGATNEKLFF.

This sequence joins TRBV12-5 and TRBJ2-5, with 11 nucleotides matching TRBD2. Germline-derived CDR1 and CDR2 are LGHNT and FRNRAP. The CDR3 is 16 residues long. Trimming cost V 7 bases and J 5 bases; bases outside gene matches: 12. CDR3 sequence reads: CASVQGTSGSGETQYF. CDR3 nucleotides: TGTGCTAGTGTTCAAGGCACTAGCGGGAGTGGGGAGACCCAGTACTTC.

J is TRBJ2-2 and V is TRBV11-2; TRBD1 agrees at 9 bases. CDR1 is SGHAT and CDR2 is FQNNGV in the germline V gene. CDR3 length: 16 amino acids. V lost 5 bases to trimming and J lost 1 base; unmatched junction nucleotides: 5. The CDR3 protein is CASSIPGQGNTGELFF. DNA for the CDR3: TGTGCCAGCAGCATACCGGGACAGGGGAACACCGGGGAGCTGTTTTTT.

The gene calls are TRBV13 and TRBJ2-5, with D perhaps matching TRBD1 (6 bases). Trimming pared 6 bases from V and 4 bases from J, leaving 12 bases between. This CDR3 is built from 13 residues. Germline V gene sequence: CDR1 PRHDT, CDR2 FYEKMQ (reference sequence). This CDR3 is CASRQGSAETQYF. The CDR3 nucleotides read TGTGCCAGCAGACAGGGCTCGGCAGAGACCCAGTACTTC.

CDR3 region: CATSDAHQPQHF. CDR3 sequence (DNA): TGTGCCACCAGTGATGCCCATCAGCCCCAGCATTTT. The J gene is TRBJ1-5, the V gene TRBV24-1; D remains unclear. The CDR3 runs 12 residues. The V end lost 3 bases, the J end lost 5 bases, and 4 bases lay between the germline ends. Germline V gives CDR1 KGHDR, CDR2 SFDVKD.

V gene TRBV6-5 combines with J gene TRBJ1-6, with 7 bases fitting TRBD1. Germline CDR1 MNHEY, CDR2 SVGAGI. The trim removed 4 bases at V and 3 bases at J, leaving 3 bases unmatched. This CDR3 has 15 amino acids. This CDR3 reads CASSSRGLYNSPLHF. CDR3 nucleotides: TGTGCCAGCAGTTCAAGGGGGCTCTATAATTCACCCCTCCACTTT.

A remark on this clone: Since no conserved phenylalanine or tryptophan closes the CDR3, a read error is the likely cause. No DNA is shown, since the ends of the CDR3 on it are uncertain; the CDR3 is the one TCRdb lists. This chain uses TRBV7-9 with TRBJ2-7. The CDR3 numbers 10 amino acids, ends counted. The germline V gene encodes CDR1 SEHNR and CDR2 FQNEAQ (reference sequence). The CDR3 reads CASSLGDHGS.

The CDR3 sequence is CASRTAGELFF. The CDR3, as DNA: TGTGCCAGTAGAACGGCCGGGGAGCTGTTTTTT. The chain carries TRBV19 and TRBJ2-2, with D unresolved. The CDR3 length is 11 residues. CDR1 LNHDA and CDR2 SQIVND come from the germline V gene (reference sequence). Deletions cut 6 bases from V and 6 bases from J, with 5 bases between.

V and J are TRBV5-1 and TRBJ1-1, with 9 nucleotides matching TRBD1. CDR3 length: 15 residues. With 0 bases clipped from V and 5 bases from J, the junction kept 5 bases outside the gene matches. CDR1 SGHRS and CDR2 YFSETQ come from the germline V gene. CDR3 nucleotides: TGCGCCAGCAGCTTGGGTACAGGGGGCAGGACTGAAGCTTTCTTT. Translated: CASSLGTGGRTEAFF.

The chain is built from TRBV15 and TRBJ2-7; D uncertain. V lost 8 bases and J lost 1, with 12 bases in between. The V gene's germline CDR1 is LNHNV and CDR2 YYDKDF (reference sequence). The CDR3 runs 13 residues. CDR3 amino acids: CATRTAGSYEQYF. As DNA, the CDR3 is TGTGCCACCCGAACCGCAGGATCCTACGAGCAGTACTTC.

The chain has TRBV6-5 and TRBJ2-1; D possibly corresponds to TRBD1 (6 bases). V gave up 0 bases and J gave up 8 bases, with 14 bases separating them. This CDR3 spans 15 amino acids. Germline CDR1 and CDR2: MNHEY and SVGAGI. The CDR3 loop is CASSYSIKGVDEQFF. In nucleotides, the CDR3 is TGTGCCAGCAGTTACTCGATTAAGGGGGTGGATGAGCAGTTCTTC.

The V gene is TRBV4-2, the J gene TRBJ2-3, with 9 bases aligning to TRBD1. This CDR3 region has 16 residues. Looked up from germline, CDR1 is LGHNA and CDR2 is YNFKEQ. Unmatched junction bases numbered 7, after V lost 4 bases and J lost 2 bases. The CDR3 here is CASSPYGTGITDTQYF. The CDR3 DNA is TGTGCCAGCAGCCCGTACGGGACAGGGATCACAGATACGCAGTATTTT.

The genes are TRBV5-1 and TRBJ2-5, with 12 bases lining up with TRBD2. The germline CDR1 and CDR2 sequences are SGHRS and YFSETQ. The CDR3 extends over 14 amino acids. Germline trimming cut 2 bases from V and 5 bases from J; bases unmatched to any gene: 1. DNA of the CDR3: TGCGCCAGCAGCTTTACTAGCGGGAGGGAGACCCAGTACTTC. Translating gives CASSFTSGRETQYF.

This chain connects TRBV11-2 to TRBJ2-5; possibly TRBD2 for D (6 bases). Germline V gives CDR1 SGHAT, CDR2 FQNNGV. With 4 bases removed from V and 2 bases from J, the gap between germline ends came to 14 bases. The CDR3 length is 15 residues. As DNA, the CDR3 is TGTGCCAGCAGCTCGACTAGAACCTTGCAAGAGACCCAGTACTTC. Translation: CASSSTRTLQETQYF.

This clone was seen just once. This chain connects TRBV5-1 to TRBJ1-5, with 9 bases aligning to TRBD1. CDR3 size: 14 residues. V shed 4 bases and J 6 bases; nucleotides not matched to a gene: 5. Germline lookup yields CDR1 SGHRS and CDR2 YFSETQ. In DNA form, the CDR3 reads TGCGCCAGCAGCCCTGACAGGGGGAGTCAGCCCCAGCATTTT. As protein: CASSPDRGSQPQHF.

The table lists this clone with a count of one. The genes are TRBV10-2 and TRBJ1-4, with D maybe TRBD1 (6 bases). V was shortened by 2 bases and J by 8 bases, with 15 bases between the two germline ends. This CDR3 has 15 amino acids. Germline loops: CDR1 WSHSY, CDR2 SAAADI. The CDR3: CASSEPAAGTEKLFF. CDR3 bases: TGCGCCAGCAGTGAGCCAGCCGCGGGGACAGAAAAACTGTTTTTT.

J is TRBJ2-5 and V is TRBV19; D is unresolved. CDR3 length equals 13 residues. The ends were cut back, 3 bases at V and 5 bases at J, with 10 bases in the middle. Per the germline V gene, CDR1 is LNHDA and CDR2 is SQIVND (reference sequence). Here the CDR3 DNA reads TGTGCCAGTAGTATTGGGGATGGGGAGACCCAGTACTTC. It translates to CASSIGDGETQYF.

The CDR3 here is CASSPRQGRKDEKLFF. The DNA of the CDR3 is TGTGCCAGTAGTCCCCGACAGGGGAGGAAAGATGAAAAACTGTTTTTT. The genes are TRBV19 and TRBJ1-4; TRBD1 agrees at 8 bases. Germline values: CDR1 LNHDA, CDR2 SQIVND (reference sequence). CDR3 length: 16 amino acids. V shed 5 bases and J 6 bases; nucleotides not matched to a gene: 11.

This clone came up a few times. The chain uses TRBV2 and TRBJ1-1, with a weak D call TRBD1 (6 bases). Germline V gives CDR1 SNHLY, CDR2 FYNNEI. The CDR3 loop spans 14 amino acids. The CDR3 spells CVLARSGEGTEAFF. CDR3 DNA: TGTGTCCTAGCAAGGTCAGGGGAAGGCACTGAAGCTTTCTTT.

This chain joins TRBV7-6 and TRBJ2-7, with D possibly matching TRBD1 (5 bases). The length of the CDR3 is 15 residues. Looked up from germline, CDR1 is SGHVS and CDR2 is FNYEAQ. V dropped 3 bases and J dropped 2 bases, with 14 bases sitting between them. This CDR3 reads CASSFPRAPPYEQYF. The CDR3 bases are TGTGCCAGCAGCTTCCCCAGGGCACCACCCTACGAGCAGTACTTC.

The chain is built from TRBV2 and TRBJ2-7, with 8 bases aligning to TRBD1. Per germline, CDR1 SNHLY and CDR2 FYNNEI. The J segment lost 0 bases and the V segment lost 7 bases, leaving 2 bases of the junction unmatched. The CDR3 covers 13 residues. The DNA for the CDR3 is TGTGCCAGCATTCAGGGGGCCTCCTACGAGCAGTACTTC. Translation: CASIQGASYEQYF.

The chain recombines TRBV5-4 with TRBJ1-1; D gene ambiguous. The CDR3 contains 14 residues. The V gene's germline CDR1 is SGHNT and CDR2 YYREEE (reference sequence). V was pared by 0 bases and J by 1 base, with 7 bases between. CDR3 bases: TGTGCCAGCAGCTTGGTCGGCAGGAACACTGAAGCTTTCTTT. It translates to CASSLVGRNTEAFF.

V is TRBV28 and J is TRBJ1-6; 10 nucleotides line up with TRBD1. The CDR3 totals 17 residues. The V and J ends lost 7 bases and 2 bases, in that order; junction bases with no gene match: 8. CDR1 MDHEN and CDR2 SYDVKM come from the germline V gene. The DNA for the CDR3 is TGTGCCAGCAACCCCGAGGGACAGGGGACCTATAATTCACCCCTCCACTTT. Translation gives CASNPEGQGTYNSPLHF.

J is TRBJ2-3 and V is TRBV19, with D perhaps matching TRBD2 (6 bases). V was trimmed by 7 bases and J by 0 bases, leaving 11 bases between them. The CDR3 spans 14 residues. Germline V lookup: CDR1 LNHDA, CDR2 SQIVND (reference sequence). The CDR3 DNA reads as TGTGCCAGTACCTACGGGGGTAGCACAGATACGCAGTATTTT. It specifies CASTYGGSTDTQYF. Complete variable domain (other parts from reference TRBV19 and TRBJ2-3): DGGITQSPKYLFRKEGQNVTLSCEQNLNHDAMYWYRQDPGQGLRLIYYSQIVNDFQKGDIAEGYSVSREKKESFPLTVTSAQKNPTAFYLCASTYGGSTDTQYFGPGTRLTVL.

V gene TRBV14 combines with J gene TRBJ2-7; 8 bases agree with TRBD2. This CDR3 is built from 17 residues. V lost 4 bases, J lost 7 bases, and 18 bases stayed unmatched. Per germline, CDR1 SGHDN and CDR2 FVKESK. CDR3 DNA: TGTGCCAGCAGCCGCGGGGGCTTTAGCGGGACCTTGAGGGAGCAGTACTTC. Translated: CASSRGGFSGTLREQYF.

The chain links TRBV9 to TRBJ2-1; D may match TRBD1 or TRBD2 (5 bases each). V lost 2 bases and J 0 bases, leaving 6 bases between the germline ends. The length of the CDR3 is 14 residues. Germline V gene lookup returns CDR1 SGDLS and CDR2 YYNGEE. The CDR3 region is CASSVGVSYNEQFF. The CDR3 nucleotides read TGTGCCAGCAGCGTGGGGGTCTCCTACAATGAGCAGTTCTTC. The full variable domain, in which reference TRBV9 and TRBJ2-1 provide the parts outside the CDR3, is DSGVTQTPKHLITATGQRVTLRCSPRSGDLSVYWYQQSLDQGLQFLIQYYNGEERAKGNILERFSAQQFPDLHSELNLSSLELGDSALYFCASSVGVSYNEQFFGPGTRLTVL.

V and J are TRBV18 and TRBJ1-6, with TRBD1 as a possible D gene (6 bases). The length of the CDR3 is 17 residues. CDR1 and CDR2 (germline): KGHSH, LQKENI. Trimming removed 6 bases from V and 10 bases from J, with 25 bases in between. The CDR3 sequence is CASSPSSLGGEGSPLHF. In DNA, the CDR3 is TGTGCCAGCTCGCCGTCCTCACTCGGGGGCGAAGGGTCACCCCTCCACTTT.